A selection of T cell receptor beta chains follows, all from one sample in a study of cytomegalovirus exposure and HLA in healthy donors. Profiling relied on immunoSEQ multiplex PCR, and the TCRdb table lists in-frame clones only, not all of them. The table includes over 75,000 clones, 64% detected once. Sequenced input: PBMCs. The receptors come from a human donor in good health. Each CDR3 is given with its conserved first and last residue. The D gene is left open where the match is weak. Not all rows give a size; the values are once, few, many and, for expanded clones, a class.

>TRBJ2-1|TRBD2|-|TRBV6-5
CASRPAGGHGNEQFF
TGTGCCAGCAGGCCAGCGGGGGGCCATGGTAATGAGCAGTTCTTC
>TRBJ2-2|TRBD1|-|TRBV14
CASSPGTGRLRTGELFF
TGTGCCAGCAGCCCGGGGACAGGGCGTTTGAGGACCGGGGAGCTGTTTTTT
>TRBJ2-2|TRBD1|-|TRBV2
CARAGTANTGELFF
TGTGCCAGGGCCGGGACAGCTAACACCGGGGAGCTGTTTTTT
>TRBJ1-2|-|-|TRBV19
CASKKQGLNGYTF
TGTGCCAGCAAGAAACAGGGCTTGAATGGCTACACCTTC
>TRBJ2-7|-|few|TRBV19
CASRYSRGSSYEQYF
TGTGCCAGTAGATATAGTCGGGGATCCTCCTACGAGCAGTACTTC
>TRBJ1-2|-|-|TRBV6-5
CASSRGGPNYGYTF
TGTGCCAGCAGCCGGGGGGGACCAAACTATGGCTACACCTTC
>TRBJ2-7|TRBD2|-|TRBV9
CASSPGNGGAGRSHEQYF
TGTGCCAGCAGCCCCGGTAACGGGGGGGCCGGGAGAAGCCACGAGCAGTACTTC
>TRBJ2-5|-|-|TRBV28
CARNPGHRGETQYF
TGTGCCAGAAACCCGGGACATCGAGGTGAGACCCAGTACTTC
>TRBJ2-7|-|-|TRBV5-1
CASSVPNYEQYF
TGCGCCAGCAGCGTCCCAAACTACGAGCAGTACTTC
>TRBJ1-4|-|-|TRBV7-8
CASRKEGVSEKLFF
TGTGCCAGCAGAAAAGAAGGAGTCTCGGAAAAACTGTTTTTT
>TRBJ2-3|-|few|TRBV2
CAISRGATDTQYF
TGTGCCATCTCCCGGGGAGCCACAGATACGCAGTATTTT
>TRBJ2-3|-|-|TRBV7-9
CASSLRSGFTDTQYF
TGTGCCAGCAGTCTTCGGTCGGGATTCACAGATACGCAGTATTTT
>TRBJ2-7|TRBD1|-|TRBV6-5
CASSLRQGRIPEQYF
TGTGCCAGCAGCCTTAGACAGGGGCGTATCCCCGAGCAGTACTTC
>TRBJ1-2|-|few|TRBV6-4
CASSEHHRDGYGYTF
TGTGCCAGCAGTGAACATCACAGGGACGGCTATGGCTACACCTTC
>TRBJ2-1|TRBD1|few|TRBV18
CASSPGTDAYNEQFF
TGTGCCAGCTCACCCGGGACAGACGCCTACAATGAGCAGTTCTTC
>TRBJ2-2|-|-|TRBV19
CASSMAGQTGELFF
TGTGCCAGTAGTATGGCGGGGCAGACCGGGGAGCTGTTTTTT
>TRBJ2-1|TRBD1|-|TRBV4-3
CASSQGTGNEQFF
TGCGCCAGCAGCCAAGGGACAGGCAATGAGCAGTTCTTC
>TRBJ1-1|TRBD1|-|TRBV7-3
CASSLTRTGPKATEAFF
TGTGCCAGCAGCTTAACTCGGACAGGCCCTAAAGCCACTGAAGCTTTCTTT